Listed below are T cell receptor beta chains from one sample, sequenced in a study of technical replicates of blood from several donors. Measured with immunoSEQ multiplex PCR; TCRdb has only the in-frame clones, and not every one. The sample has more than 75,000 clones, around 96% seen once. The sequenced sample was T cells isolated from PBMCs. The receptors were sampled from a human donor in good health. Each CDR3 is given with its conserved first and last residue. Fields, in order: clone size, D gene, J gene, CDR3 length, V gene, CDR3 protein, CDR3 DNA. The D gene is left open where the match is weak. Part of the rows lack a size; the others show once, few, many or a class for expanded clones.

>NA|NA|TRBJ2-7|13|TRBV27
CASSYGSGTEQYF
TGTGCCAGCAGTTACGGTAGCGGAACCGAGCAGTACTTC
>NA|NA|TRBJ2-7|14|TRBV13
CASSWTAEVYEQYF
TGTGCCAGCAGCTGGACAGCGGAGGTATACGAGCAGTACTTC
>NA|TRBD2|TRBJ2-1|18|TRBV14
CASSQEGWTSGPYNEQFF
TGTGCCAGCAGCCAAGAAGGCTGGACTAGCGGGCCCTACAATGAGCAGTTCTTC
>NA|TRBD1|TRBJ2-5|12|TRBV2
CARRDREETQYF
TGTGCCAGGAGAGACAGGGAAGAGACCCAGTACTTC
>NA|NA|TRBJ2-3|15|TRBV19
CASSGRTGSTDTQYF
TGTGCCAGTAGTGGGCGGACGGGATCCACAGATACGCAGTATTTT
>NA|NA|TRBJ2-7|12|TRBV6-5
CASSHLPYEQYF
TGTGCCAGCAGCCACCTACCCTACGAGCAGTACTTC
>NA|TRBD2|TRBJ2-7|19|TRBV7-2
CASSLFPSSGSENPYEQYF
TGTGCCAGCAGCTTATTTCCGTCTAGCGGGTCGGAGAACCCATACGAGCAGTACTTC
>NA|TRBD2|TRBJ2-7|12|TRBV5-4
CASSLRGGEQYF
TGTGCCAGCAGCCTGCGGGGGGGCGAGCAGTACTTC
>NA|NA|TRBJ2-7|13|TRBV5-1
CASSRSDNYEQYF
TGCGCCAGCAGCCGCTCGGACAACTACGAGCAGTACTTC
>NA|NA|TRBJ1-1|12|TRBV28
CATARGGTEAFF
TGTGCCACCGCCCGAGGTGGCACTGAAGCTTTCTTT
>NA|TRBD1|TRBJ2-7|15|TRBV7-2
CASSPRTGFSYEQYF
TGTGCCAGCAGCCCCCGGACAGGATTCAGCTACGAGCAGTACTTC
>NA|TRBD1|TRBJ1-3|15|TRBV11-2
CASSVETGYGNTIYF
TGTGCCAGCAGCGTAGAGACAGGGTATGGAAACACCATATATTTT
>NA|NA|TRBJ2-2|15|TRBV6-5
CASSYPSANTGELFF
TGTGCCAGCAGTTACCCCTCAGCGAACACCGGGGAGCTGTTTTTT
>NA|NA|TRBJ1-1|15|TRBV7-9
CASSLEAGVPTEAFF
TGTGCCAGCAGTTTAGAGGCAGGGGTTCCCACTGAAGCTTTCTTT
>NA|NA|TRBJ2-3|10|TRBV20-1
CSAATDTQYF
TGCAGTGCTGCGACAGATACGCAGTATTTT
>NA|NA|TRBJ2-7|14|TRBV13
CASSPPQFSYEQYF
TGTGCCAGCAGCCCGCCACAGTTTTCCTACGAGCAGTACTTC
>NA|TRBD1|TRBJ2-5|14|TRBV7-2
CASSFGTGWETQYF
TGTGCCAGCAGCTTTGGGACAGGGTGGGAGACCCAGTACTTC
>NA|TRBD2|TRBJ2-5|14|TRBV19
CASREIAGVETQYF
TGTGCCAGTAGAGAAATAGCGGGAGTTGAGACCCAGTACTTC
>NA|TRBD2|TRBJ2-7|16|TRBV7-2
CASSDRTSGYTYEQYF
TGTGCCAGCAGCGATCGGACTAGCGGATACACCTACGAGCAGTACTTC
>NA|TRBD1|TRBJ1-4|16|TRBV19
CASSIQGDQINEKLFF
TGTGCCAGTAGTATTCAGGGGGACCAAATAAATGAAAAACTGTTTTTT
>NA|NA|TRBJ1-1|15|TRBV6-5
CASSSPRTENTEAFF
TGTGCCAGCAGTTCCCCCAGGACAGAGAACACTGAAGCTTTCTTT
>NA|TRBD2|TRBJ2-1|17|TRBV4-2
CASSQEGQSGRGNEQFF
TGTGCCAGCAGCCAAGAAGGCCAGAGCGGGAGGGGCAATGAGCAGTTCTTC
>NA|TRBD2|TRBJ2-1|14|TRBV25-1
CATQESSGSYEQFF
TGTGCCACCCAGGAATCTAGCGGGAGCTATGAGCAGTTCTTC
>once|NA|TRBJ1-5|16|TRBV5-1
CASSQHGAGNGQPQHF
TGCGCCAGCAGCCAGCACGGGGCGGGAAACGGCCAGCCCCAGCATTTT
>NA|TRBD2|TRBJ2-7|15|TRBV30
CACNTGTSGLYEQYF
TGTGCCTGTAACACCGGGACTAGCGGTCTCTACGAGCAGTACTTC
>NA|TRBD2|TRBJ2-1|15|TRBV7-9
CASSLALRREYEQFF
TGTGCCAGCAGCTTAGCGCTCCGGCGGGAGTATGAGCAGTTCTTC
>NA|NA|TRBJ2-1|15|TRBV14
CASSQAGWAYNEQFF
TGTGCCAGCAGCCAAGCGGGTTGGGCCTACAATGAGCAGTTCTTC
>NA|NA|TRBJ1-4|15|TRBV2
CASRFLGQGGEKLFF
TGTGCCAGCAGATTCTTGGGTCAGGGTGGGGAAAAACTGTTTTTT
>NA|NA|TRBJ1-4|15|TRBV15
CATRNPGSTNEKLFF
TGTGCCACCAGAAACCCGGGGTCAACTAATGAAAAACTGTTTTTT